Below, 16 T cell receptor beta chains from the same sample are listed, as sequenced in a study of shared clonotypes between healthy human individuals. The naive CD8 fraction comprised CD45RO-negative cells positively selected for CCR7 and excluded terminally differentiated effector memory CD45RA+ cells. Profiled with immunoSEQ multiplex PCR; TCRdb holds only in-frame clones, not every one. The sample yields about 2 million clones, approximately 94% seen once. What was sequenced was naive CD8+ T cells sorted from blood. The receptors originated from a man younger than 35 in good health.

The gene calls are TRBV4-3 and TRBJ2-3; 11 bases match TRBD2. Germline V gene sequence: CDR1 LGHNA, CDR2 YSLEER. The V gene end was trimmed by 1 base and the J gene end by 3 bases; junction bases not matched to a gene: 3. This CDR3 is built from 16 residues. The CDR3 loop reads CASSQALAGVTDTQYF. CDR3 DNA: TGCGCCAGCAGCCAAGCACTAGCGGGAGTTACAGATACGCAGTATTTT.

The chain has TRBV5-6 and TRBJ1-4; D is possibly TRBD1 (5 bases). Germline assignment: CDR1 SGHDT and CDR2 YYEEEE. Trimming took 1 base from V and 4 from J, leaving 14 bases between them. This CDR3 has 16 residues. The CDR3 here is CASSLWNRGNNEKLFF. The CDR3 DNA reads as TGTGCCAGCAGCTTGTGGAACCGGGGCAATAATGAAAAACTGTTTTTT.

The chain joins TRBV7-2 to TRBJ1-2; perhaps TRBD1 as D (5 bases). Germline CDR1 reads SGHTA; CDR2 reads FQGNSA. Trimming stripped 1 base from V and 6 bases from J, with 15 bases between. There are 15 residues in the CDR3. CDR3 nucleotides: TGTGCCAGCAGCTTAGTTGACAGCCTTTTCCATGGCTACACCTTC. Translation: CASSLVDSLFHGYTF.

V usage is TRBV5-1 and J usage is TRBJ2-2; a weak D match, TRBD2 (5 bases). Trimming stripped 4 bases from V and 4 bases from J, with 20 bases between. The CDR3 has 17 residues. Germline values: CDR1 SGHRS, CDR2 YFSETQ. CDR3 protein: CASSAEEVWFPTGELFF. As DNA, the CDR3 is TGCGCCAGCAGCGCGGAGGAGGTCTGGTTCCCCACCGGGGAGCTGTTTTTT.

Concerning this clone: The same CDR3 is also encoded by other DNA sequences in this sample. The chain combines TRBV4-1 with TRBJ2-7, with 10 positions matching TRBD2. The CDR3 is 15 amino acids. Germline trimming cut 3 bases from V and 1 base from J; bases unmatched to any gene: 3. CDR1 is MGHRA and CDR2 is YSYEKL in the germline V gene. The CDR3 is CASSQRTSGSYEQYF. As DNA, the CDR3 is TGCGCCAGCAGCCAGCGGACTAGCGGTTCCTACGAGCAGTACTTC.

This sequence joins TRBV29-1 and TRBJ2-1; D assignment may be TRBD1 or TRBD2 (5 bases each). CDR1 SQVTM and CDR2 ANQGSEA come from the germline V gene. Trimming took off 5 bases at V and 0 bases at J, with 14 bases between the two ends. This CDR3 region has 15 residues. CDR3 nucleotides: TGCAGCGTTCTAGGGGCCGGAGGCTCCTACAATGAGCAGTTCTTC. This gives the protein CSVLGAGGSYNEQFF.

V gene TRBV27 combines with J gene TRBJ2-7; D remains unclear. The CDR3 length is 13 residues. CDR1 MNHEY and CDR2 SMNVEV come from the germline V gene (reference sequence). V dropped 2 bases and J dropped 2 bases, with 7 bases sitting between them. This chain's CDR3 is CASSLPVPYEQYF. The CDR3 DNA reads TGTGCCAGCAGTTTACCCGTACCCTACGAGCAGTACTTC.

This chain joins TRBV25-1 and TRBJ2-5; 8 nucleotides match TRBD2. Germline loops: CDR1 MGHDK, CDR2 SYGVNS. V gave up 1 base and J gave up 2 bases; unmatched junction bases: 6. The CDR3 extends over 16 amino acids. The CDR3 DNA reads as TGTGCCAGCAGTGAATGGGTCGGGGGGGCACAAGAGACCCAGTACTTC. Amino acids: CASSEWVGGAQETQYF.

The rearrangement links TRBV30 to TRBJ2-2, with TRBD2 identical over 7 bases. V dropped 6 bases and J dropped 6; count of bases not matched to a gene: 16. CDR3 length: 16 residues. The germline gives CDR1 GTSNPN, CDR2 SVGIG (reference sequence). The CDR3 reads CACYTTGRERAGELFF. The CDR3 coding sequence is TGTGCCTGTTATACCACGGGGCGGGAGAGGGCCGGGGAGCTGTTTTTT.

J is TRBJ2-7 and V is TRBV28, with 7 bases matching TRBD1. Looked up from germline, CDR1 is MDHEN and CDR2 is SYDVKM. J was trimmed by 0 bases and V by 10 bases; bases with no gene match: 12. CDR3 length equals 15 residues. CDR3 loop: CATLPDRESSYEQYF. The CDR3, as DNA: TGTGCCACCCTTCCCGACAGGGAGAGCTCCTACGAGCAGTACTTC.

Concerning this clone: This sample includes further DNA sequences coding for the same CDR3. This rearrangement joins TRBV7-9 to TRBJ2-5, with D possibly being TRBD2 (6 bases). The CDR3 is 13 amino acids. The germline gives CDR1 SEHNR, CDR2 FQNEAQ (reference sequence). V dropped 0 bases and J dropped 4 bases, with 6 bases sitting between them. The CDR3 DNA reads TGTGCCAGCAGCTTAGCGGGACTAGAGACCCAGTACTTC. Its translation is CASSLAGLETQYF.

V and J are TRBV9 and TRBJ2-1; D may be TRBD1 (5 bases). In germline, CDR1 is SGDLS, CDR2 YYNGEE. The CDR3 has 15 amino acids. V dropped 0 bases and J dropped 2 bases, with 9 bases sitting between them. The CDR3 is CASSVEAGTYNEQFF. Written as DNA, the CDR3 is TGTGCCAGCAGCGTAGAGGCAGGGACCTACAATGAGCAGTTCTTC.

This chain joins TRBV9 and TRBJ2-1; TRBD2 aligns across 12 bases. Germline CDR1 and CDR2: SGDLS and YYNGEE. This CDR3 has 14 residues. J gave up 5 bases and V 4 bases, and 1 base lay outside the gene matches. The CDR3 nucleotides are TGTGCCAGCAGCTCTAGCGGGGGGGACAATGAGCAGTTCTTC. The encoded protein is CASSSSGGDNEQFF. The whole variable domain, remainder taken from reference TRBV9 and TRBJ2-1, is DSGVTQTPKHLITATGQRVTLRCSPRSGDLSVYWYQQSLDQGLQFLIQYYNGEERAKGNILERFSAQQFPDLHSELNLSSLELGDSALYFCASSSSGGDNEQFFGPGTRLTVL.

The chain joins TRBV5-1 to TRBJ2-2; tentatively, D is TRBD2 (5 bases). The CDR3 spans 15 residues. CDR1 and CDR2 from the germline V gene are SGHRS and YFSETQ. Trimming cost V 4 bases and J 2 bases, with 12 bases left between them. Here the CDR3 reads CASSPGLGNTGELFF. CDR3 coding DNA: TGCGCCAGCAGCCCCGGACTGGGAAACACCGGGGAGCTGTTTTTT. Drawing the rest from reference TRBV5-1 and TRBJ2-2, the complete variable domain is KAGVTQTPRYLIKTRGQQVTLSCSPISGHRSVSWYQQTPGQGLQFLFEYFSETQRNKGNFPGRFSGRQFSNSRSEMNVSTLELGDSALYLCASSPGLGNTGELFFGEGSRLTVL.

The CDR3 region has the DNA TGTGCCAGCAGTTACAGGGGACAGGGAACCTACGAGCAGTACTTC. It translates to CASSYRGQGTYEQYF. V is TRBV6-6 and J is TRBJ2-7, with 9 bases fitting TRBD1. After removal of 2 bases from V and 2 bases from J, the junction contained 4 bases not matched to a gene. Germline CDR1 is MNHNY and CDR2 is SVGAGI (reference sequence). The CDR3 loop spans 15 amino acids.

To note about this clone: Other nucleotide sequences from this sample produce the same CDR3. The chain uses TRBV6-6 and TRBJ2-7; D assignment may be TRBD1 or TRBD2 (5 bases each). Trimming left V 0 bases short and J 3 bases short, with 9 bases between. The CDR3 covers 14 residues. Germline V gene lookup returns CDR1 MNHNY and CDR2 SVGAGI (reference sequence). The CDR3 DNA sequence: TGTGCCAGCAGTTACTCCGGGACGAGCTACGAGCAGTACTTC. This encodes CASSYSGTSYEQYF.